This paragraph covers one T cell receptor (beta chain) sequence. These data belong to a study of shared T cell receptors in the human thymus. Here immunoSEQ multiplex PCR was the method, and the copy in TCRdb shows in-frame clones only, minus some. The sample has around 730,000 clones; 80% to 90% are singletons. The V gene's germline CDR1 is SGHRS and CDR2 YFSETQ. CDR3 size: 18 residues. V lost 4 bases and J lost 3, with 26 bases in between. These data were likewise used in another study, on human thymus T cells. That source notes: Finnish infants who were healthy and having corrective surgery for congenital heart defects made up the donors.

The sample consisted of thymocytes. This receptor was obtained from a girl under three years old with a congenital heart defect. The rearrangement uses TRBV5-1 and TRBJ2-7, with D possibly matching TRBD2 (6 bases). The CDR3 DNA is TGCGCCAGCAGCCCGCGCCGGCGGGGATCCTCTGGAGACTACGAGCAGTACTTC. Its translation is CASSPRRRGSSGDYEQYF.